This T cell receptor beta chain was sequenced in a study of CD8 T cell repertoires and HIV-1 epitope variants. Study-level results: The TAALDMSHF plasma variant had no responses, unlike KF9 (about five clonotypes) and HW9 (one).

Sequencing used immunoSEQ multiplex PCR; TCRdb keeps in-frame clones, though not all of them. The sample includes 5,500 to 7,000 clones, approximately 71% seen only once; the top ten take roughly two fifths. The CDR3 runs 13 residues. Germline V gives CDR1 SGHKS, CDR2 YYEKEE (reference sequence). Trimming removed 0 bases at V and 4 bases at J, with 8 bases between. About this clone itself: The antigen remains unidentified.

The sample comprised cultured CD8+ T cells derived from PBMCs. This TCR came from a male donor with HIV. The genes are TRBV5-5 and TRBJ2-7; D is unclear. The CDR3 loop is CASSLGVDYEQYF. CDR3 in DNA: TGTGCCAGCAGCTTGGGGGTAGATTACGAGCAGTACTTC.